The subject of this entry is one TCR beta chain. The target antigen is unknown. Trimming at V came to 4 bases and at J to 2 bases, leaving 3 bases not matched to a gene. Germline-derived CDR1 and CDR2 are MDHEN and SYDVKM. The CDR3 is made up of 15 amino acids. The repertoire was sequenced with immunoSEQ multiplex PCR; TCRdb's copy has only in-frame clones and lacks some. The profile covers about 58,000 clones, with 91% appearing a single time and 1.5% to 2% taken by the ten largest. This entry is derived from a study of OX40 agonist ivuxolimab in advanced cancers. Overall study: The study treated patients with ivuxolimab, an agonistic anti-OX40 (CD134) antibody. General study points: The study did not work out the antigen specificity of the expanded peripheral T cells.

Systemic immunosuppression or a history of autoimmune disease excluded patients. This clonotype was sampled from an adult with an advanced solid tumor such as melanoma, head and neck, liver or kidney cancer. The material was CD4+ or CD8+ T cells sorted from blood, obtained in a trial of the OX40 agonist ivuxolimab. The rearrangement links TRBV28 to TRBJ2-1; TRBD1 matches 9 bases. CDR3 in amino acids: CASSSRDRAYNEQFF. The CDR3 bases are TGTGCCAGCAGTTCCCGGGACAGGGCCTACAATGAGCAGTTCTTC.